Each of the 19 T cell receptor beta chains below was sequenced from the same sample in a study of blood T cell repertoires in COVID-19. TCRdb keeps only in-frame clones here, not all; method: immunoSEQ multiplex PCR. This table holds a few hundred thousand clones, about 80% found once. Material: peripheral blood. Receptors were obtained from a man older than 75 with acute or convalescent COVID-19.

This chain uses TRBV29-1 with TRBJ2-7; TRBD2 agrees at 8 bases. The germline V gene encodes CDR1 SQVTM and CDR2 ANQGSEA. The CDR3 spans 15 residues. With V trimmed by 1 base and J by 2 bases, 7 bases remained unmatched. Here the CDR3 reads CSVEVRGRIPYEQYF. DNA of the CDR3: TGCAGCGTTGAAGTTCGCGGGAGGATCCCCTACGAGCAGTACTTC.

The chain has TRBV28 and TRBJ1-2; TRBD1 is a possible D gene (5 bases). The ends were cut back, 4 bases at V and 4 bases at J, with 13 bases in the middle. Looked up from germline, CDR1 is MDHEN and CDR2 is SYDVKM. The CDR3 length is 14 residues. CDR3 sequence (DNA): TGTGCCAGCAGTTACGGTGGTGGGGCCTATGGCTACACCTTC. The encoded protein is CASSYGGGAYGYTF.

Regarding this clone: Other nucleotide sequences from this sample produce the same CDR3. The chain combines TRBV7-2 with TRBJ2-7; possible D gene TRBD1, 5 bases. The germline V gene encodes CDR1 SGHTA and CDR2 FQGNSA. The CDR3 runs to 12 residues. The V and J ends lost 2 bases and 3 bases respectively, with 5 bases between them. The chain's CDR3 is CASSLTGYEQYF. DNA for the CDR3: TGTGCCAGCAGCTTAACAGGCTACGAGCAGTACTTC.

V usage is TRBV28 and J usage is TRBJ1-2; D is ambiguous. This CDR3 spans 12 amino acids. V gave up 8 bases and J gave up 2 bases, with 9 bases separating them. Germline CDR1 MDHEN, CDR2 SYDVKM. The CDR3 sequence is CASRRANYGYTF. CDR3 nucleotide sequence: TGTGCCAGCCGGAGGGCCAACTATGGCTACACCTTC.

The sample holds one count of this clone. The V and J genes are TRBV18 and TRBJ1-1; tentative D call: TRBD1 (5 bases). CDR1 is KGHSH and CDR2 is LQKENI in the germline V gene. Trimming took off 2 bases at V and 8 bases at J, with 9 bases between the two ends. The length of the CDR3 is 12 residues. CDR3 nucleotides: TGTGCCAGCTCACCAACCCGGACAGAAGCTTTCTTT. Translation gives CASSPTRTEAFF.

The chain carries TRBV5-1 and TRBJ2-1; 11 nucleotides line up with TRBD2. The CDR3 covers 16 residues. The junction had 7 bases not matched to a gene; V was cut back by 3 bases and J by 5 bases. Per germline, CDR1 SGHRS and CDR2 YFSETQ. DNA of the CDR3: TGCGCCAGCAGCTCTGTACTAGCGGGAGCAAACAATGAGCAGTTCTTC. As protein: CASSSVLAGANNEQFF.

The J gene is TRBJ2-3, the V gene TRBV3-1 (or the pseudogene TRBV3-2); D may be TRBD2 (6 bases). Germline assignment: CDR1 LGHDT and CDR2 YNNKEL (reference sequence). The length of the CDR3 is 16 residues. Trimming removed 4 bases at V and 3 bases at J, with 17 bases between. The CDR3 DNA sequence: TGTGCCAGCAGCCCCCGACTAGAACGGGGAACAGATACGCAGTATTTT. This translates into CASSPRLERGTDTQYF.

The chain couples TRBV5-1 to TRBJ1-5; TRBD1 agrees at 8 bases. Germline trimming cut 2 bases from V and 5 bases from J; bases unmatched to any gene: 6. Looked up from germline, CDR1 is SGHRS and CDR2 is YFSETQ. This CDR3 contains 15 residues. The CDR3 DNA follows: TGCGCCAGCAGCTTTCAGGGGGCGCGGGATCAGCCCCAGCATTTT. Translated: CASSFQGARDQPQHF.

This chain links TRBV9 with TRBJ2-1; TRBD2 aligns across 13 bases. This CDR3 has 20 residues. The ends lost 0 bases at V and 0 bases at J; junction bases unmatched: 9. CDR1 and CDR2 from the germline V gene are SGDLS and YYNGEE. CDR3: CASSVGGLAGVPGSYNEQFF. In DNA form, the CDR3 reads TGTGCCAGCAGCGTAGGTGGACTAGCGGGGGTCCCTGGCTCCTACAATGAGCAGTTCTTC.

The chain couples TRBV7-6 to TRBJ1-3; D remains unclear. The CDR3 contains 15 residues. Trimming took 1 base from V and 0 from J, leaving 7 bases between them. Germline V gene data show CDR1 as SGHVS and CDR2 as FNYEAQ. CDR3 sequence: CASSLGTPSGNTIYF. In DNA form, the CDR3 reads TGTGCCAGCAGCTTAGGTACTCCCTCTGGAAACACCATATATTTT.

The chain recombines TRBV24-1 with TRBJ1-5, with 8 nucleotides matching TRBD1. The CDR3 contains 13 residues. Trimming at V came to 9 bases and at J to 1 base, leaving 1 base not matched to a gene. Germline lookup yields CDR1 KGHDR and CDR2 SFDVKD. CDR3 DNA sequence: TGTGCCACCCAGGGGGCGAGCAATCAGCCCCAGCATTTT. Protein: CATQGASNQPQHF.

The rearrangement joins TRBV9 to TRBJ1-6, with D maybe TRBD1 (6 bases). The V gene's germline CDR1 is SGDLS and CDR2 YYNGEE. The CDR3 loop spans 15 amino acids. The V end was cut by 0 bases, the J end by 6 bases, with 10 bases between. The CDR3 DNA is TGTGCCAGCAGCGTAGGAGAAGGGGGTAATTCACCCCTCCACTTT. It translates to CASSVGEGGNSPLHF.

The chain recombines TRBV2 with TRBJ1-5; 9 bases line up with TRBD1. The CDR3 consists of 15 residues. Losses at the gene ends were 7 bases for V and 8 bases for J; bases not matched to a gene: 12. Germline lookup yields CDR1 SNHLY and CDR2 FYNNEI. CDR3 in amino acids: CASNRRSGQGEPQHF. DNA for the CDR3: TGTGCCAGCAACAGAAGATCGGGACAGGGCGAGCCCCAGCATTTT. The variable domain in full, with the rest retrieved from reference TRBV2 and TRBJ1-5, is EPEVTQTPSHQVTQMGQEVILRCVPISNHLYFYWYRQILGQKVEFLVSFYNNEISEKSEIFDDQFSVERPDGSNFTLKIRSTKLEDSAMYFCASNRRSGQGEPQHFGDGTRLSIL.

V and J are TRBV6-5 and TRBJ1-5; the D gene is possibly TRBD1 (6 bases). Trimming took off 5 bases at V and 2 bases at J, with 10 bases between the two ends. The CDR3 spans 14 residues. The germline V gene encodes CDR1 MNHEY and CDR2 SVGAGI. The CDR3 nucleotides read TGTGCCAGCAGTAGCAGGGGAGGCAATCAGCCCCAGCATTTT. Its translation: CASSSRGGNQPQHF.

The chain joins TRBV3-1 (or the pseudogene TRBV3-2) to TRBJ1-3; D perhaps matches TRBD1 (5 bases). V was clipped by 3 bases and J by 3 bases, with 15 bases between them. The V gene's germline CDR1 is LGHDT and CDR2 YNNKEL (reference sequence). The CDR3 length is 16 residues. The CDR3 protein is CASSHSGTGGGNTIYF. The CDR3 nucleotides read TGTGCCAGCAGCCACTCCGGGACTGGCGGTGGAAACACCATATATTTT.

The chain carries TRBV6-5 and TRBJ2-7, with 13 bases fitting TRBD2. The germline V gene has CDR1 MNHEY and CDR2 SVGAGI. V lost 4 bases to trimming and J lost 8 bases; unmatched junction nucleotides: 11. The CDR3 has 16 amino acids. The CDR3 here is CASSSTLGLAGAKQYF. The CDR3 region has the DNA TGTGCCAGCAGTTCCACTTTAGGACTAGCGGGAGCTAAGCAGTACTTC.

This chain uses TRBV6-5 with TRBJ1-6, with TRBD1 as a possible D gene (6 bases). Per the germline V gene, CDR1 is MNHEY and CDR2 is SVGAGI. V was cut by 2 bases and J by 7 bases, with 12 bases left in between. The CDR3 contains 15 residues. The DNA for the CDR3 is TGTGCCAGCAGTTACGTTGGGGGGGCGAATTCACCCCTCCACTTT. Protein sequence: CASSYVGGANSPLHF.

In its sample, this clone was seen a few times. V is TRBV9 and J is TRBJ2-2; 8 bases line up with TRBD1. Germline V lookup: CDR1 SGDLS, CDR2 YYNGEE. Trimming removed 3 bases from V and 0 bases from J; junction bases left unmatched: 4. The CDR3 contains 16 residues. CDR3 amino acids: CASSAGQGPNTGELFF. Written as DNA, the CDR3 is TGTGCCAGCAGCGCTGGACAGGGCCCGAACACCGGGGAGCTGTTTTTT.

The chain carries TRBV3-1 (or the pseudogene TRBV3-2) and TRBJ1-2, with TRBD1 matching 8 bases. Germline CDR1 is LGHDT and CDR2 is YNNKEL (reference sequence). V lost 1 base, J lost 8 bases, and 9 bases stayed unmatched. CDR3 size: 15 residues. CDR3 DNA sequence: TGTGCCAGCAGCCAAGTAGAGCAGGGGGCGCTCGGCTACACCTTC. Residues: CASSQVEQGALGYTF.